The 24 T cell receptor beta chains below were found in one sample sequenced in a study of OX40 agonist ivuxolimab in advanced cancers. The library was prepared using the immunoSEQ multiplex PCR assay. What TCRdb holds here is the immuneACCESS table cut down to in-frame rearrangements. Part of the clones is not present; checked against another copy, under half of the missing clones reflect an unresolved V gene, and the others are unexplained. This sample comprises 73,000 or so clones, approximately 85% of them detected only once. About 0.42% of the sample is in the top ten clones. Specimen: CD4+ or CD8+ T cells sorted from blood, collected in a trial of the OX40 agonist ivuxolimab. These receptors were collected from an adult with an advanced solid tumor such as melanoma, head and neck, liver or kidney cancer.

This chain uses TRBV6-1 with TRBJ2-5; D could derive from TRBD1 or TRBD2 (5 bases each). V was clipped by 4 bases and J by 5 bases, with 11 bases between them. In germline, CDR1 is MNHNS, CDR2 SASEGT. The CDR3 has 13 amino acids. This chain's CDR3 is CASSVGVRETQYF. CDR3 DNA: TGTGCCAGCAGTGTGGGGGTGAGGGAGACCCAGTACTTC.

The V gene is TRBV5-4, the J gene TRBJ2-5; D unclear. The germline V gene encodes CDR1 SGHNT and CDR2 YYREEE (reference sequence). Trimming cost V 0 bases and J 4 bases, with 7 bases left between them. CDR3 length: 13 residues. The CDR3, as DNA: TGTGCCAGCAGCTTGGACCGGAGAGAGACCCAGTACTTC. This translates into CASSLDRRETQYF.

The chain couples TRBV6-1 to TRBJ2-2; no firm D call. The CDR3 sequence is 14 residues long. Trimming pared 7 bases from V and 3 bases from J, leaving 12 bases between. The germline V gene encodes CDR1 MNHNS and CDR2 SASEGT. The chain's CDR3 is CASIRRQYTGELFF. The CDR3 DNA sequence: TGTGCCAGCATCCGAAGACAATACACCGGGGAGCTGTTTTTT.

The rearrangement joins TRBV7-3 to TRBJ2-3; the D is unclear. V lost 5 bases and J 2 bases, leaving 5 bases between the germline ends. This CDR3 has 12 amino acids. In germline, CDR1 is SGHTA, CDR2 FQGTGA. CDR3 bases: TGTGCCAGCAGCCCTAACACAGATACGCAGTATTTT. This encodes CASSPNTDTQYF.

The chain uses TRBV5-1 and TRBJ2-2, with 9 positions matching TRBD2. This CDR3 is built from 15 residues. V was clipped by 4 bases and J by 2 bases; unmatched bases: 3. The V gene's germline CDR1 is SGHRS and CDR2 YFSETQ. The CDR3 region has the DNA TGCGCCAGCAGCCCCGGGACTAGCAACACCGGGGAGCTGTTTTTT. As protein: CASSPGTSNTGELFF.

J is TRBJ2-6 and V is TRBV10-3, with TRBD1 matching over 7 bases. The CDR3 covers 15 residues. The germline V gene encodes CDR1 ENHRY and CDR2 SYGVKD. V lost 3 bases, J lost 4 bases, and 3 bases stayed unmatched. CDR3 loop: CAISEQGSGANVLTF. In nucleotides, the CDR3 is TGTGCCATCAGTGAACAGGGGTCGGGGGCCAACGTCCTGACTTTC.

This sequence joins TRBV28 and TRBJ1-1; D is possibly TRBD1 (5 bases). This CDR3 contains 15 residues. Trimming stripped 4 bases from V and 4 bases from J, with 16 bases between. The germline V gene has CDR1 MDHEN and CDR2 SYDVKM. CDR3 sequence: CASSSLAGRGTEAFF. CDR3 coding DNA: TGTGCCAGCAGTTCCCTCGCGGGGCGGGGCACTGAAGCTTTCTTT.

The J gene is TRBJ2-7, the V gene TRBV7-2, with 7 bases identical to TRBD1. Germline loops: CDR1 SGHTA, CDR2 FQGNSA. Losses at the gene ends were 5 bases for V and 0 bases for J; bases not matched to a gene: 10. This CDR3 is 16 amino acids long. This CDR3 is CASSPSLKGASYEQYF. CDR3 nucleotide sequence: TGTGCCAGCAGCCCGTCGCTGAAGGGGGCCTCCTACGAGCAGTACTTC.

The chain recombines TRBV10-1 with TRBJ1-2; 12 bases map to TRBD1. The CDR3 has 18 amino acids. With 6 bases clipped from V and 3 bases from J, the junction kept 14 bases outside the gene matches. The germline V gene encodes CDR1 WNHNN and CDR2 SYGVQD (reference sequence). As DNA, the CDR3 is TGCGCCAGCAGAGTACCCCGGGACAGGGGGCACCGGGACTATGGCTACACCTTC. It is translated as CASRVPRDRGHRDYGYTF.

With regard to this clone: In the same sample, other DNA sequences code for this CDR3. V is TRBV6-4 and J is TRBJ1-2; D is undetermined. The CDR3 runs to 12 residues. Looked up from germline, CDR1 is MRHNA and CDR2 is SNTAGT. V was pared by 2 bases and J by 4 bases, with 5 bases between. The CDR3 loop reads CASSDEAYGYTF. The CDR3 DNA is TGTGCCAGCAGTGACGAGGCCTATGGCTACACCTTC.

The CDR3 sequence is CASSPVMSQVGNQPQHF. The CDR3 DNA follows: TGTGCCAGCTCACCTGTTATGAGCCAGGTCGGCAATCAGCCCCAGCATTTT. V and J are TRBV18 and TRBJ1-5; D is unclear. The V end was cut by 3 bases, the J end by 2 bases, with 17 bases between. The CDR3 has 17 residues. CDR1 is KGHSH, CDR2 LQKENI, per germline.

The chain has TRBV11-2 and TRBJ1-2; 7 nucleotides match TRBD1. Germline V CDR1 and CDR2: SGHAT, FQNNGV. There are 14 residues in the CDR3. V trimming: 1 base; J trimming: 7 bases; junction bases outside the gene matches: 6. The CDR3 spells CASSLVAGGSGYTF. The CDR3 DNA reads as TGTGCCAGCAGCTTAGTAGCAGGGGGGTCTGGCTACACCTTC.

The chain links TRBV6-6 to TRBJ2-5; 8 positions match TRBD2. Trimming cost V 4 bases and J 7 bases; bases outside gene matches: 11. Germline V lookup: CDR1 MNHNY, CDR2 SVGAGI (reference sequence). The CDR3 has 15 amino acids. The CDR3 sequence: CASSSMSGGAVTQYF. The CDR3 DNA reads as TGTGCCAGCAGTTCTATGTCGGGGGGGGCGGTGACCCAGTACTTC.

This clone came up once. The chain is built from TRBV5-1 and TRBJ1-2; D possibly corresponds to TRBD1 (5 bases). Germline loops: CDR1 SGHRS, CDR2 YFSETQ. CDR3 length: 13 amino acids. The V end lost 2 bases, the J end lost 4 bases, and 9 bases lay between the germline ends. CDR3 in DNA: TGCGCCAGCAGCTTTGGGGCAGTCTATGGCTACACCTTC. Protein: CASSFGAVYGYTF.

This sequence joins TRBV5-6 and TRBJ2-7; 8 bases line up with TRBD2. The CDR3 runs 14 residues. Germline V gives CDR1 SGHDT, CDR2 YYEEEE. V lost 4 bases and J lost 7; bases outside the gene matches: 10. The CDR3 DNA reads as TGTGCCAGCAGCCTTAATAGCGGGGCGGCTGAGCAGTACGTC. Protein: CASSLNSGAAEQYV.

The V gene is TRBV7-9, the J gene TRBJ2-3; D remains ambiguous. This CDR3 is 13 amino acids long. Deletions cut 1 base from V and 6 bases from J, with 8 bases between. The germline V gene encodes CDR1 SEHNR and CDR2 FQNEAQ (reference sequence). CDR3 sequence reads: CASSLDGRDTQYF. The CDR3 DNA is TGTGCCAGCAGCTTAGACGGTCGGGATACGCAGTATTTT.

J is TRBJ2-2 and V is TRBV28; unclear D gene. Germline loops: CDR1 MDHEN, CDR2 SYDVKM. The CDR3 spans 14 residues. V was trimmed by 5 bases and J by 1 base, leaving 8 bases between them. CDR3 bases: TGTGCCAGCAGTCAGTACAGGAACACCGGGGAGCTGTTTTTT. Translation: CASSQYRNTGELFF.

The chain uses TRBV28 and TRBJ2-1, with D uncertain. V lost 2 bases to trimming and J lost 0 bases, with 11 bases between them. The germline V gene has CDR1 MDHEN and CDR2 SYDVKM. The CDR3 runs 16 residues. The CDR3 sequence is CASSLPKGRSYNEQFF. In nucleotides, the CDR3 is TGTGCCAGCAGTTTACCCAAAGGACGCTCCTACAATGAGCAGTTCTTC.

The chain links TRBV27 to TRBJ1-2; D perhaps matches TRBD1 (5 bases). Germline values: CDR1 MNHEY, CDR2 SMNVEV (reference sequence). This CDR3 has 15 amino acids. V was trimmed by 0 bases and J by 0 bases, leaving 8 bases between them. Here the CDR3 reads CASSLSTGANYGYTF. CDR3 nucleotides: TGTGCCAGCAGTTTATCTACAGGAGCTAACTATGGCTACACCTTC.

This clone was detected only a few times. This chain uses TRBV7-3 with TRBJ1-5; D gene uncertain. CDR1 SGHTA and CDR2 FQGTGA come from the germline V gene. Trimming left V 5 bases short and J 3 bases short, with 8 bases between. The CDR3 is 13 residues long. CDR3 DNA sequence: TGTGCCAGCAGCGCCGGACCCAATCAGCCCCAGCATTTT. Amino acids: CASSAGPNQPQHF.

The rearrangement joins TRBV18 to TRBJ1-2; D is uncertain. V lost 3 bases to trimming and J lost 3 bases, with 8 bases between them. The length of the CDR3 is 13 residues. The germline V gene encodes CDR1 KGHSH and CDR2 LQKENI. CDR3 in DNA: TGTGCCAGCTCACCTAGGGTGGACTATGGCTACACCTTC. This sequence encodes CASSPRVDYGYTF.

This sequence joins TRBV28 and TRBJ1-2, with TRBD1 matching over 8 bases. J lost 8 bases, V lost 4 bases, and 6 bases had no gene match. The germline V gene has CDR1 MDHEN and CDR2 SYDVKM. The CDR3 consists of 13 residues. CDR3 sequence (DNA): TGTGCCAGCAGTTCCCCCAGGGGGCGGGGCTACACCTTC. Translating gives CASSSPRGRGYTF.

V is TRBV7-6 and J is TRBJ2-5; no clear D. CDR3 length: 13 residues. Germline values: CDR1 SGHVS, CDR2 FNYEAQ. The V end was cut by 4 bases, the J end by 5 bases, with 11 bases between. CDR3 nucleotide sequence: TGTGCCAGCAGCTCCAGCCCCTCGGAGACCCAGTACTTC. Protein sequence: CASSSSPSETQYF.

The table lists this clone with a count of one. The genes are TRBV2 and TRBJ2-6; TRBD1 matches at 7 bases. Trimming took 8 bases from V and 0 from J; bases not matched to a gene: 7. The CDR3 has 16 residues. Per the germline V gene, CDR1 is SNHLY and CDR2 is FYNNEI. Here the CDR3 DNA reads TGTGCCAGCTGGACGGGACAGCCCTCTGGGGCCAACGTCCTGACTTTC. Its translation is CASWTGQPSGANVLTF. The whole variable domain, filled in from reference TRBV2 and TRBJ2-6, reads EPEVTQTPSHQVTQMGQEVILRCVPISNHLYFYWYRQILGQKVEFLVSFYNNEISEKSEIFDDQFSVERPDGSNFTLKIRSTKLEDSAMYFCASWTGQPSGANVLTFGAGSRLTVL.